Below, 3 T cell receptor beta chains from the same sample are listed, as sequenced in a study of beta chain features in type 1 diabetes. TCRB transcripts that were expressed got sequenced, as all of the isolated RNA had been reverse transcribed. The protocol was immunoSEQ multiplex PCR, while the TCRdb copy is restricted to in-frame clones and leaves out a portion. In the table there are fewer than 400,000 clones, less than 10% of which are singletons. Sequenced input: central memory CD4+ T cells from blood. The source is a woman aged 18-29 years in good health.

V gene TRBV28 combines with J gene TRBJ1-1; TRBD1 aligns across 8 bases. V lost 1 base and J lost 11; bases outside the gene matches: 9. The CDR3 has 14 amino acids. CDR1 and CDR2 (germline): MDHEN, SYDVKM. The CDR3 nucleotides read TGTGCCAGCAGTTTATCTTCCAGGGGGCGATCGGCTTTCTTT. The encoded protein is CASSLSSRGRSAFF.

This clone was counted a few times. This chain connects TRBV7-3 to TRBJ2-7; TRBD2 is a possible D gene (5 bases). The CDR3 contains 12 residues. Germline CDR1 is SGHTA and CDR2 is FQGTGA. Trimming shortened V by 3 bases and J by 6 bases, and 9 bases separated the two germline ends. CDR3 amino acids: CASSFDGIEQYF. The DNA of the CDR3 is TGTGCCAGCAGCTTTGACGGGATCGAGCAGTACTTC. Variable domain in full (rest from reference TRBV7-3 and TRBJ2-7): GAGVSQTPSNKVTEKGKYVELRCDPISGHTALYWYRQSLGQGPEFLIYFQGTGAADDSGLPNDRFFAVRPEGSVSTLKIQRTERGDSAVYLCASSFDGIEQYFGPGTRLTVT.

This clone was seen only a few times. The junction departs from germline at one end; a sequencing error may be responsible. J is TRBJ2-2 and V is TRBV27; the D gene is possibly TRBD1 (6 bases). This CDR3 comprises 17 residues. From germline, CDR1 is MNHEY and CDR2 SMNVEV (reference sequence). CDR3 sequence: CASSLYPGRQAPGELFF. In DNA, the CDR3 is TGTGCCAGCAGTTTATACCCCGGGCGACAGGCCCCCGGAGAGCTGTTTTTT.